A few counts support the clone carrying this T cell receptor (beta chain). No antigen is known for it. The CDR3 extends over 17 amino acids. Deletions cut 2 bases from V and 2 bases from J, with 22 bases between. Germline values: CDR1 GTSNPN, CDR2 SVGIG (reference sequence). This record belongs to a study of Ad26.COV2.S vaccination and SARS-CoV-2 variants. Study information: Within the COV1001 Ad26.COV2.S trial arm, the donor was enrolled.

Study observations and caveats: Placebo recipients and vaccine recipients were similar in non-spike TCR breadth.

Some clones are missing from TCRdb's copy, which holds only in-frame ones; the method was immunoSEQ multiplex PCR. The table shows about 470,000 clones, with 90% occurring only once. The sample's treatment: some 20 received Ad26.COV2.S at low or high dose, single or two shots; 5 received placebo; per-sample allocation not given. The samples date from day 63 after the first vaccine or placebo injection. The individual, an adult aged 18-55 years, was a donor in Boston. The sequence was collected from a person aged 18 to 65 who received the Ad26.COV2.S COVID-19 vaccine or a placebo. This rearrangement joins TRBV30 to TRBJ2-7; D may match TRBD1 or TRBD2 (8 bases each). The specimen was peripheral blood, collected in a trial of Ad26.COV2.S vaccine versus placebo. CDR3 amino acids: CAWSRDRSSGLTYEQYF. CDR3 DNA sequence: TGTGCCTGGAGTCGGGACAGGTCTAGCGGGCTCACCTACGAGCAGTACTTC.